These 23 T cell receptor beta chains were all obtained from the same sample, sequenced in a study of blood T cells in healthy people across ages (dated by TCRdb to the mid-2010s). Receptor amplification or capture employed 5' RACE. Sequenced on an Illumina HiSeq 2500. The second PCR ran for about 6 to 12 cycles and used a J-beta primer mix along with a sample-barcoded 5' primer. In TCRdb, the public reads were trimmed at Q25 with fastp and aligned with MiXCR, with productive beta chains retained. Duplicate CDR3 protein sequences are folded into a single record with the most common DNA and genes. Here the sample has some 900,000 distinct CDR3 sequences; around 48% occur a single time. 13% of the sample lies in the top ten. What was sequenced was blood. These receptors all stem from a man aged 25-45 years in good health.

The rearrangement links TRBV20-1 to TRBJ2-4, with D possibly being TRBD2 (6 bases). The J call may be wrong; the DNA end is better matched by TRBJ2-7. Germline V gene data show CDR1 as DFQATT and CDR2 as SNEGSKA (reference sequence). CDR3 length equals 16 residues. DNA of the CDR3: TGCAGTGCTGCAAGCCCGGGATCCGGGAGCTCCTACGAGCAGTACTTC. Its protein is CSAASPGSGSSYEQYF.

The gene calls are TRBV28 and TRBJ2-7; TRBD2 matches 7 bases. The CDR3 is made up of 15 amino acids. CDR1 is MDHEN and CDR2 is SYDVKM in the germline V gene. V was pared by 5 bases and J by 2 bases, with 9 bases of the junction left unmatched. DNA of the CDR3: TGTGCCAGCAGTCCTTTACTAGCGTCTGCCTACGAGCAGTACTTC. Its translation is CASSPLLASAYEQYF. Together with reference TRBV28 and TRBJ2-7, the CDR3 gives the full variable domain: DVKVTQSSRYLVKRTGEKVFLECVQDMDHENMFWYRQDPGLGLRLIYFSYDVKMKEKGDIPEGYSVSREKKERFSLILESASTNQTSMYLCASSPLLASAYEQYFGPGTRLTVT.

The chain is built from TRBV4-1 and TRBJ1-1, with 8 nucleotides matching TRBD1. Germline V gives CDR1 MGHRA, CDR2 YSYEKL. The CDR3 is made up of 18 amino acids. Trimming at V came to 4 bases and at J to 0 bases, leaving 13 bases not matched to a gene. For the CDR3, the DNA is TGCGCCAGCAGCCTCATGGACAGGGCCATTGCCCTGAACACTGAAGCTTTCTTT. Protein product: CASSLMDRAIALNTEAFF.

V usage is TRBV5-1 and J usage is TRBJ2-2, with 11 bases lining up with TRBD2. Per germline, CDR1 SGHRS and CDR2 YFSETQ. This CDR3 has 17 residues. V was pared by 5 bases and J by 4 bases, with 10 bases of the junction left unmatched. DNA of the CDR3: TGCGCCAGCAGATTCCTGGGACTAGCGGAGAGCACCGGGGAGCTGTTTTTT. It specifies CASRFLGLAESTGELFF.

CDR3 loop: CSAPTGSGANVLTF. Here the CDR3 DNA reads TGCAGTGCTCCGACAGGGTCTGGGGCCAACGTCCTGACTTTC. The chain uses TRBV20-1 and TRBJ2-6; 7 bases fit TRBD1. J was trimmed by 1 base and V by 5 bases; bases with no gene match: 2. This CDR3 is 14 amino acids long. Looked up from germline, CDR1 is DFQATT and CDR2 is SNEGSKA (reference sequence).

The chain has TRBV25-1 and TRBJ1-2; no reliable D call. This CDR3 spans 13 amino acids. Germline V gene lookup returns CDR1 MGHDK and CDR2 SYGVNS. Trimming left V 6 bases short and J 3 bases short, with 11 bases between. This chain's CDR3 is CASRRGVDYGYTF. The CDR3 region has the DNA TGTGCCAGCAGGCGAGGAGTTGACTATGGCTACACCTTC.

This clonotype was observed once. This rearrangement joins TRBV2 to TRBJ1-5, with D uncertain. Germline V gene sequence: CDR1 SNHLY, CDR2 FYNNEI. V lost 6 bases to trimming and J lost 7 bases, with 13 bases between them. The CDR3 length is 13 residues. CDR3 bases: TGTGCCAGCAGCGATTCCGTAGCCCAGCCCCAGCATTTT. Amino acids: CASSDSVAQPQHF.

The CDR3 coding sequence is TGTGCCAGCAGCCAAGATCCGGGACAGGGATCAGATACGCAGTATTTT. It is translated as CASSQDPGQGSDTQYF. The chain has TRBV4-2 and TRBJ2-3; 9 bases fit TRBD1. The CDR3 extends over 16 amino acids. V lost 0 bases and J lost 4; bases outside the gene matches: 5. Germline assignment: CDR1 LGHNA and CDR2 YNFKEQ.

This clonotype was detected only a few times. V is TRBV2 and J is TRBJ2-3; D is possibly TRBD1 (6 bases). The germline V gene has CDR1 SNHLY and CDR2 FYNNEI. Trimming took off 1 base at V and 3 bases at J, with 11 bases between the two ends. The CDR3 runs to 15 residues. The CDR3 region has the DNA TGTGCCAGCAGTGAAGGTCGACAGGAGACAGATACGCAGTATTTT. Translating it yields CASSEGRQETDTQYF.

The chain recombines TRBV5-8 with TRBJ2-7; D is undetermined. Trimming pared 6 bases from V and 2 bases from J, leaving 24 bases between. Germline V gene data show CDR1 as SGHTS and CDR2 as YDEGEE. This CDR3 has 17 residues. The CDR3 spells CASTNLQNYGSTYEQYF. The CDR3 coding sequence is TGTGCCAGCACCAATCTCCAGAATTACGGTTCCACCTACGAGCAGTACTTC.

The gene calls are TRBV9 and TRBJ2-4, with 10 positions matching TRBD1. The end of the DNA fits TRBJ2-7 better, so the J call may be wrong. CDR1 is SGDLS, CDR2 YYNGEE, per germline. CDR3 size: 14 residues. CDR3 in amino acids: CASSVEGQGYEQYF. The CDR3 DNA is TGTGCCAGCAGCGTAGAGGGACAGGGGTACGAGCAGTACTTC.

In its sample, this clonotype was seen many times. The V call is TRBV5-1, the J call TRBJ2-3; D gene unclear. The CDR3 is 14 residues long. V lost 0 bases to trimming and J lost 1 base, with 6 bases between them. Germline CDR1 reads SGHRS; CDR2 reads YFSETQ. CDR3 nucleotide sequence: TGCGCCAGCAGCTTGGAAATACGCACAGATACGCAGTATTTT. It specifies CASSLEIRTDTQYF.

The J gene is TRBJ2-5, the V gene TRBV4-2; TRBD1 might be the D (6 bases). TRBJ2-7 explains the end of the DNA better; the J call may be wrong. From germline, CDR1 is LGHNA and CDR2 YNFKEQ. The CDR3 totals 15 residues. The CDR3, as DNA: TGTGCCAGCAGCCAGGAGACAGGAAGTTTGGGCGAGCAGTACTTC. Protein sequence: CASSQETGSLGEQYF.

This clonotype was recorded at least ten times. This chain connects TRBV9 to TRBJ2-6; unclear D gene. There are 16 residues in the CDR3. Per germline, CDR1 SGDLS and CDR2 YYNGEE. V was cut by 0 bases and J by 8 bases, with 15 bases left in between. The CDR3 region has the DNA TGTGCCAGCAGCGTAGATCCGACCCCTAGGACCAACGTCCTGACTTTC. It encodes CASSVDPTPRTNVLTF.

The gene calls are TRBV4-3 and TRBJ1-5, with D possibly being TRBD1 (5 bases). The CDR3 length is 18 residues. Germline CDR1 and CDR2: LGHNA and YSLEER. V was shortened by 0 bases and J by 3 bases, with 18 bases between the two germline ends. The CDR3 region is CASSQEFMGRGINQPQHF. Written as DNA, the CDR3 is TGCGCCAGCAGCCAAGAGTTTATGGGACGGGGGATCAATCAGCCCCAGCATTTT.

The chain couples TRBV5-1 to TRBJ2-1; 8 bases agree with TRBD2. CDR3 size: 16 residues. Germline V gene data show CDR1 as SGHRS and CDR2 as YFSETQ. The trim removed 1 base at V and 6 bases at J, leaving 9 bases unmatched. CDR3 loop: CASSLQRGFPLNEQFF. CDR3 bases: TGCGCCAGCAGCTTGCAGCGGGGGTTCCCTCTCAATGAGCAGTTCTTC.

The rearrangement joins TRBV3-1 to TRBJ2-5; 11 bases agree with TRBD2. The germline gives CDR1 LGHDT, CDR2 YNNKEL (reference sequence). The CDR3 is 15 amino acids. CDR3: CATRRGTSGGETQYF. The DNA of the CDR3 is TGTGCGACAAGGCGCGGAACTAGCGGGGGTGAGACCCAGTACTTC.

The CDR3 region has the DNA TGTGCCAGCAGCTTAGAGGCAGGTAACAATGAGCAGTTCTTC. This encodes CASSLEAGNNEQFF. This chain joins TRBV11-3 and TRBJ2-1; no clear D gene. Germline assignment: CDR1 SGHNT and CDR2 YENEEA. The CDR3 has 14 residues. Trimming stripped 0 bases from V and 5 bases from J, with 8 bases between.

CDR3 bases: TGCAGCGTTGGGAGGTCGGGGACAGGGGGCCACGAGCAGTACTTC. Its protein product is CSVGRSGTGGHEQYF. V and J are TRBV29-1 and TRBJ2-7; 12 bases match TRBD1. V shed 4 bases, J shed 5 bases, and the junction held 9 bases outside the gene matches. Germline loops: CDR1 SQVTM, CDR2 ANQGSEA. This CDR3 comprises 15 residues.

The J gene is TRBJ2-1, the V gene TRBV12-5, with D perhaps matching TRBD2 (6 bases). CDR1 and CDR2 from the germline V gene are LGHNT and FRNRAP. The CDR3 is made up of 17 amino acids. The V end was cut by 2 bases, the J end by 0 bases, with 14 bases between. For the CDR3, the DNA is TGTGCTAGTGGTTTGTACCAGGCTAGCGTCTCCTACAATGAGCAGTTCTTC. Translating it yields CASGLYQASVSYNEQFF.

DNA for the CDR3: TGTGCCAGCCCTATAGCGGGGGGTGTTTTTGAAGATACGCAGTATTTT. Its translation is CASPIAGGVFEDTQYF. This rearrangement joins TRBV7-4 to TRBJ2-3; TRBD2 agrees at 10 bases. Per the germline V gene, CDR1 is SGHVT and CDR2 is SQSDAQ. With V trimmed by 8 bases and J by 5 bases, 13 bases remained unmatched. The CDR3 contains 16 residues. Looking up the rest from reference TRBV7-4 and TRBJ2-3 gives the full variable domain: GAGVSQSPRYKVAKRGRDVALRCDSISGHVTLYWYRQTLGQGSEVLTYSQSDAQRDKSGRPSGRFSAERPERSVSTLKIQRTEQGDSAVYLCASPIAGGVFEDTQYFGPGTRLTVL.

The chain uses TRBV5-1 and TRBJ1-1, with TRBD1 identical over 9 bases. With V trimmed by 0 bases and J by 4 bases, 7 bases remained unmatched. The CDR3 covers 16 residues. In germline, CDR1 is SGHRS, CDR2 YFSETQ. The CDR3 loop reads CASSLEATGGGTEAFF. The DNA for the CDR3 is TGCGCCAGCAGCTTGGAGGCTACAGGGGGCGGCACTGAAGCTTTCTTT. Variable domain in full (rest from reference TRBV5-1 and TRBJ1-1): KAGVTQTPRYLIKTRGQQVTLSCSPISGHRSVSWYQQTPGQGLQFLFEYFSETQRNKGNFPGRFSGRQFSNSRSEMNVSTLELGDSALYLCASSLEATGGGTEAFFGQGTRLTVV.

The genes are TRBV29-1 and TRBJ2-1, with D uncertain. CDR1 is SQVTM and CDR2 is ANQGSEA in the germline V gene. This CDR3 is built from 13 residues. V shed 1 base and J shed 4 bases, with 8 bases lying between them. CDR3 amino acids: CSVEVTEYNEQFF. CDR3 nucleotides: TGCAGCGTTGAAGTAACAGAGTACAATGAGCAGTTCTTC.